What follows are 24 T cell receptor beta chains derived from one specimen sequenced in a study of T cells in Graves' hyperthyroidism and ophthalmopathy. Researchers amplified the TCR beta CDR3 regions from RNA transcripts. Using the HTBI primer set, a first-round RT-PCR was run on the TCR CDR3. From the multiplex PCR reads, TCRdb called clonotypes with MiXCR, one entry per CDR3 protein. The top ten hold approximately 46% of the sample, which has about 210,000 distinct CDR3 sequences, 17% seen once. Specimen: blood. The source is a man aged 45-65 years with Graves' hyperthyroidism.

This chain joins TRBV3-1 and TRBJ2-1; 9 bases fit TRBD1. Germline V gene lookup returns CDR1 LGHDT and CDR2 YNNKEL (reference sequence). J was trimmed by 7 bases and V by 1 base; bases with no gene match: 14. This CDR3 has 18 residues. The CDR3 DNA follows: TGTGCCAGCAGCCAAGCTCCGCCATTTGGGACAGGGTGGAATGAGCAGTTCTTC. It encodes CASSQAPPFGTGWNEQFF.

This clonotype was seen at least ten times. This chain joins TRBV12-3 or TRBV12-4 and TRBJ2-1; 11 bases match TRBD1. This CDR3 spans 15 amino acids. The trim removed 3 bases at V and 7 bases at J, leaving 5 bases unmatched. The CDR3 protein is CASSFGTGGWNEQFF. The CDR3 DNA reads as TGTGCCAGCAGTTTTGGGACAGGGGGTTGGAATGAGCAGTTCTTC.

There are many counts of this clonotype. V is TRBV12-3 or TRBV12-4 and J is TRBJ2-7; 12 bases are shared with TRBD2. CDR3 size: 15 residues. The V segment lost 6 bases and the J segment 1 base; nucleotides outside the gene matches: 4. CDR3 amino acids: CASSRLAGVSYEQYF. The CDR3 DNA is TGTGCCAGCAGCCGACTAGCGGGAGTATCCTACGAGCAGTACTTC.

This clonotype was observed a handful of times. The rearrangement uses TRBV4-1 and TRBJ1-6; no reliable D call. The V end was cut by 1 base, the J end by 8 bases, with 12 bases between. CDR3 length equals 15 residues. Germline CDR1 and CDR2: MGHRA and YSYEKL. The CDR3 bases are TGCGCCAGCAGCCAAGGGATCGGGGTTTATTCACCCCTCCACTTT. Its protein is CASSQGIGVYSPLHF.

This clonotype occurred many times. The chain has TRBV18 and TRBJ2-3; D is tentatively TRBD1 or TRBD2 (6 bases each). The CDR3 runs to 16 residues. Germline CDR1 reads KGHSH; CDR2 reads LQKENI. V was cut by 1 base and J by 1 base, with 12 bases left in between. Written as DNA, the CDR3 is TGTGCCAGCTCACCACGGGGGGCTAGCGGCACAGATACGCAGTATTTT. As protein: CASSPRGASGTDTQYF.

This clonotype was seen only a few times. The rearrangement joins TRBV24-1 to TRBJ1-2; TRBD1 agrees at 7 bases. The CDR3 covers 16 residues. Trimming took 2 bases from V and 0 from J; bases not matched to a gene: 5. Germline CDR1 reads KGHDR; CDR2 reads SFDVKD. The CDR3 DNA is TGTGCCACCAGTGATTCGGGACAGATTACTAACTATGGCTACACCTTC. Protein: CATSDSGQITNYGYTF.

This clonotype was found once. A much larger clone differs by one base, so this may be a read error. The V and J genes are TRBV27 and TRBJ2-1, with TRBD2 as a possible D gene (5 bases). The ends were cut back, 3 bases at V and 7 bases at J, with 13 bases in the middle. Germline V gene lookup returns CDR1 MNHEY and CDR2 SMNVEV (reference sequence). This CDR3 contains 14 residues. Here the CDR3 DNA reads TGTGCCAGCAGTTTTCCGGGATCTGAGAATGAGCAGTTCTTC. This sequence encodes CASSFPGSENEQFF.

The sample holds many counts of this clonotype. This chain joins TRBV3-1 and TRBJ1-2, with D hard to call. CDR1 and CDR2 from the germline V gene are LGHDT and YNNKEL (reference sequence). This CDR3 has 13 amino acids. Between the trimmed V and J ends, which lost 1 base and 6 bases, there was a span of 9 bases. CDR3 region: CASSQAPAHGYTF. The CDR3 coding sequence is TGTGCCAGCAGCCAAGCGCCTGCCCATGGCTACACCTTC. The whole variable domain, filled in from reference TRBV3-1 and TRBJ1-2, reads DTAVSQTPKYLVTQMGNDKSIKCEQNLGHDTMYWYKQDSKKFLKIMFSYNNKELIINETVPNRFSPKSPDKAHLNLHINSLELGDSAVYFCASSQAPAHGYTFGSGTRLTVV.

This clonotype was observed a handful of times. The chain recombines TRBV4-1 with TRBJ2-7, with D tentatively TRBD2 (6 bases). The CDR3 length is 16 residues. V shed 3 bases and J shed 3 bases, with 18 bases lying between them. Germline V gene data show CDR1 as MGHRA and CDR2 as YSYEKL. In nucleotides, the CDR3 is TGCGCCAGCAGCCAGACCTCCGGGACTTCGCTCTACGAGCAGTACTTC. Protein sequence: CASSQTSGTSLYEQYF.

This clonotype was recorded a few times. This chain uses TRBV19 with TRBJ1-6; 8 bases line up with TRBD1. The CDR3 is 14 residues long. Germline assignment: CDR1 LNHDA and CDR2 SQIVND (reference sequence). Unmatched junction bases numbered 4, after V lost 6 bases and J lost 6 bases. CDR3 loop: CASSLGQANSPLHF. Written as DNA, the CDR3 is TGTGCCAGTAGCCTGGGACAGGCTAATTCACCCCTCCACTTT.

There are a few counts of this clonotype. This chain joins TRBV2 and TRBJ1-5; no clear D gene. The germline V gene has CDR1 SNHLY and CDR2 FYNNEI. This CDR3 comprises 14 residues. V lost 6 bases and J lost 2, with 11 bases in between. Written as DNA, the CDR3 is TGTGCCAGCAGGTCTCGAGGTGGCAATCAGCCCCAGCATTTT. Its translation is CASRSRGGNQPQHF.

This clonotype has at least ten counts. The rearrangement joins TRBV2 to TRBJ1-1; D possibly corresponds to TRBD1 (5 bases). Trimming stripped 4 bases from V and 3 bases from J, with 12 bases between. Germline V gene sequence: CDR1 SNHLY, CDR2 FYNNEI. The CDR3 covers 14 residues. The CDR3 sequence is CASSARGRDTEAFF. In DNA form, the CDR3 reads TGTGCCAGCAGTGCCCGGGGGAGGGACACTGAAGCTTTCTTT. Filled out from reference TRBV2 and TRBJ1-1, the complete variable domain reads EPEVTQTPSHQVTQMGQEVILRCVPISNHLYFYWYRQILGQKVEFLVSFYNNEISEKSEIFDDQFSVERPDGSNFTLKIRSTKLEDSAMYFCASSARGRDTEAFFGQGTRLTVV.

This clonotype was counted ten times or more. The CDR3 loop reads CASSLQRPTEAFF. In DNA form, the CDR3 reads TGTGCCAGCAGCTTGCAAAGGCCTACTGAAGCTTTCTTT. This chain joins TRBV7-9 and TRBJ1-1; D is unclear. Trimming removed 3 bases from V and 5 bases from J, with 10 bases in between. The germline V gene has CDR1 SEHNR and CDR2 FQNEAQ (reference sequence). The CDR3 sequence is 13 residues long. The full variable domain, completed using reference TRBV7-9 and TRBJ1-1, is DTGVSQNPRHKITKRGQNVTFRCDPISEHNRLYWYRQTLGQGPEFLTYFQNEAQLEKSRLLSDRFSAERPKGSFSTLEIQRTEQGDSAMYLCASSLQRPTEAFFGQGTRLTVV.

This chain links TRBV18 with TRBJ2-1; D possibly uses TRBD1 or TRBD2 (5 bases each). With 6 bases removed from V and 4 bases from J, the gap between germline ends came to 16 bases. The CDR3 runs to 15 residues. Germline V gene data show CDR1 as KGHSH and CDR2 as LQKENI. The CDR3 coding sequence is TGTGCCAGCTCGCAGTCCGGGACGGTATACAATGAGCAGTTCTTC. Encoded protein: CASSQSGTVYNEQFF.

This clonotype was observed a few times. The DNA of the CDR3 is TGTGCCAGCAGCGTATCAGGGGGCGCAGGACAGCCCCAGCATTTT. Its translation is CASSVSGGAGQPQHF. This sequence joins TRBV9 and TRBJ1-5; 8 nucleotides match TRBD1. Trimming removed 1 base from V and 7 bases from J; junction bases left unmatched: 7. This CDR3 spans 15 amino acids. Germline V gene sequence: CDR1 SGDLS, CDR2 YYNGEE.

This clonotype has ten or more counts. The rearrangement links TRBV6-2 or TRBV6-3 to TRBJ2-7, with unresolved D. The CDR3 runs to 13 residues. Trimming took off 3 bases at V and 2 bases at J, with 8 bases between the two ends. CDR1 is MNHEY, CDR2 SVGEGT, per germline. Here the CDR3 DNA reads TGTGCCAGCAGTTATACGGCAACCTACGAGCAGTACTTC. Amino acid sequence: CASSYTATYEQYF.

This chain uses TRBV3-1 with TRBJ2-2, with D possibly matching TRBD1 (5 bases). Germline V lookup: CDR1 LGHDT, CDR2 YNNKEL (reference sequence). The CDR3 is 15 residues long. V gave up 4 bases and J gave up 3 bases, with 12 bases separating them. CDR3 sequence: CASSRRGLDTGELFF. Here the CDR3 DNA reads TGTGCCAGCAGCCGAAGGGGCTTGGACACCGGGGAGCTGTTTTTT.

The rearrangement links TRBV5-5 to TRBJ1-1; D not resolved. The CDR3 runs 12 residues. Germline CDR1 reads SGHKS; CDR2 reads YYEKEE (reference sequence). V was cut by 7 bases and J by 8 bases, with 15 bases left in between. CDR3 amino acids: CASLKRAEEAFF. The DNA for the CDR3 is TGTGCCAGCCTTAAGAGGGCAGAAGAAGCTTTCTTT.

Many counts were recorded for this clonotype. The rearrangement links TRBV6-5 to TRBJ2-2, with 7 nucleotides matching TRBD2. Germline V gene sequence: CDR1 MNHEY, CDR2 SVGAGI. Unmatched junction bases numbered 11, after V lost 2 bases and J lost 5 bases. This CDR3 is built from 17 residues. CDR3 sequence: CASSYVWSGMGTGELFF. For the CDR3, the DNA is TGTGCCAGCAGTTACGTCTGGAGCGGGATGGGAACCGGGGAGCTGTTTTTT.

The chain is built from TRBV20-1 and TRBJ1-5; D gene uncertain. V shed 3 bases and J shed 4 bases, with 16 bases lying between them. From germline, CDR1 is DFQATT and CDR2 SNEGSKA (reference sequence). The CDR3 is 15 amino acids. CDR3 sequence: CSARVEDLGNQPQHF. CDR3 DNA: TGCAGTGCTAGGGTGGAGGACCTTGGGAATCAGCCCCAGCATTTT.

About this clonotype: Being one base from a much bigger clone, this may be a read error. This CDR3 is missing its conserved last phenylalanine or tryptophan, likely due to a read error. The chain combines TRBV2 with TRBJ1-1; D possibly corresponds to TRBD1 (5 bases). Trimming removed 7 bases from V and 3 bases from J, with 12 bases in between. This CDR3 comprises 13 residues. Looked up from germline, CDR1 is SNHLY and CDR2 is FYNNEI. The CDR3 bases are TGTGCCAGCATCCGGACACCTTACACTGAAGCTTTCTTG. As protein: CASIRTPYTEAFL.

This clonotype showed up just a few times. CDR3: CAISELTNTEAFF. The CDR3 coding sequence is TGTGCCATCAGTGAGTTAACTAACACTGAAGCTTTCTTT. The chain recombines TRBV10-3 with TRBJ1-1; unclear D gene. Germline V gene lookup returns CDR1 ENHRY and CDR2 SYGVKD. V was pared by 1 base and J by 2 bases, with 5 bases between. The CDR3 sequence is 13 residues long.

This clonotype was observed a handful of times. The chain couples TRBV7-9 to TRBJ1-2; D perhaps matches TRBD1 (5 bases). CDR3 length: 14 residues. Germline V CDR1 and CDR2: SEHNR, FQNEAQ (reference sequence). Trimming stripped 0 bases from V and 3 bases from J, with 8 bases between. CDR3 in amino acids: CASSLAVTDYGYTF. CDR3 sequence (DNA): TGTGCCAGCAGCTTAGCGGTGACAGACTATGGCTACACCTTC. Drawing the rest from reference TRBV7-9 and TRBJ1-2, the complete variable domain is DTGVSQNPRHKITKRGQNVTFRCDPISEHNRLYWYRQTLGQGPEFLTYFQNEAQLEKSRLLSDRFSAERPKGSFSTLEIQRTEQGDSAMYLCASSLAVTDYGYTFGSGTRLTVV.

The table lists this clonotype with many counts. V usage is TRBV6-2 or TRBV6-3 and J usage is TRBJ2-7, with TRBD1 as a possible D gene (6 bases). The CDR3 has 15 amino acids. V was cut by 6 bases and J by 9 bases, with 24 bases left in between. Germline V CDR1 and CDR2: MNHEY, SVGEGT. CDR3 amino acids: CASRALIIGGRAQYF. Here the CDR3 DNA reads TGTGCCAGCAGGGCGTTAATTATAGGGGGACGCGCGCAGTACTTC.